The 7 T cell receptor beta chains given below trace back to one sample, sequenced in a study of shared clonotypes between healthy human individuals. Measured with immunoSEQ multiplex PCR; TCRdb has only the in-frame clones, and not every one. Altogether approximately 2.3 million clones are present, more than 80% being singletons, with the ten largest covering 0.3% to 0.4%. Sequencing was carried out using naive CD4+ T cells from PBMCs. Subset described: CD45RA+ positively selected. The receptors come from a man aged 18 to 29 in good health. Some clones in this sample may be carry-over from other donors' samples.

The chain uses TRBV4-1 and TRBJ2-1, with 12 bases identical to TRBD2. After removal of 3 bases from V and 3 bases from J, the junction contained 3 bases not matched to a gene. Germline CDR1 is MGHRA and CDR2 is YSYEKL. This CDR3 spans 16 amino acids. CDR3 region: CASSHGLAGNYNEQFF. The DNA for the CDR3 is TGCGCCAGCAGCCACGGACTAGCGGGAAACTACAATGAGCAGTTCTTC.

The chain is built from TRBV5-1 and TRBJ2-6, with D uncertain. This CDR3 has 13 residues. Trimming stripped 0 bases from V and 11 bases from J, with 9 bases between. Looked up from germline, CDR1 is SGHRS and CDR2 is YFSETQ. The CDR3 region has the DNA TGCGCCAGCAGCTTGGGGGTAGCTGACGTCCTGACTTTC. Translated: CASSLGVADVLTF.

This clone was observed once. This chain connects TRBV1 to TRBJ2-2. TRBV1 is recorded as a pseudogene. CDR3 length equals 18 residues. CDR3 region: CTSSQDLSRGRITGELFF. DNA for the CDR3: TGCACCAGCAGCCAAGATCTTTCTCGGGGCCGTATCACCGGGGAGCTGTTTTTT.

Concerning this clone: Other DNA sequences of this sample code for an identical CDR3. The chain has TRBV5-6 and TRBJ2-7; TRBD1 agrees at 8 bases. The length of the CDR3 is 14 residues. The junction had 5 bases not matched to a gene; V was cut back by 2 bases and J by 4 bases. Germline V gene lookup returns CDR1 SGHDT and CDR2 YYEEEE. CDR3 loop: CASSFGQGPYEQYF. The CDR3, as DNA: TGTGCCAGCAGCTTCGGACAGGGACCTTACGAGCAGTACTTC.

V usage is TRBV7-8 and J usage is TRBJ1-1, with D uncertain. Trimming left V 5 bases short and J 3 bases short, with 10 bases between. The germline gives CDR1 SGHVS, CDR2 FQNEAQ. There are 13 residues in the CDR3. The CDR3 sequence: CASSRTGDTEAFF. In nucleotides, the CDR3 is TGTGCCAGCAGCAGGACTGGGGACACTGAAGCTTTCTTT. Combining the CDR3 with reference TRBV7-8 and TRBJ1-1 gives the whole variable domain GAGVSQSPRYKVAKRGQDVALRCDPISGHVSLFWYQQALGQGPEFLTYFQNEAQLDKSGLPSDRFFAERPEGSVSTLKIQRTQQEDSAVYLCASSRTGDTEAFFGQGTRLTVV.

Details on this clone: This CDR3 is also generated by other DNA sequences in the sample. V and J are TRBV29-1 and TRBJ2-5; 11 bases map to TRBD2. The CDR3 is made up of 14 amino acids. Germline values: CDR1 SQVTM, CDR2 ANQGSEA. V lost 6 bases and J lost 5; bases outside the gene matches: 8. The chain's CDR3 is CSVSIAGGPETQYF. The CDR3 DNA sequence: TGCAGCGTAAGCATAGCGGGAGGGCCGGAGACCCAGTACTTC.

Written as DNA, the CDR3 is TGTGCCTGGAGTAGGGTCTATGAGCAGTTCTTC. Protein product: CAWSRVYEQFF. The V call is TRBV30, the J call TRBJ2-1; D uncertain. Germline loops: CDR1 GTSNPN, CDR2 SVGIG (reference sequence). The germline V and J ends were trimmed by 2 bases and 8 bases, with 7 bases remaining between them. This CDR3 spans 11 amino acids.